The 24 T cell receptor beta chains presented below share a single source sample, sequenced in a study of glioma-infiltrating T cells. Amplification of TCR alpha and beta CDR3 regions from RNA used iRepertoire nested multiplex PCR. One entry per CDR3 protein, called by TCRdb with MiXCR from the multiplex PCR reads. The data hold approximately 100,000 distinct CDR3 sequences, with around 28% observed a single time. The sequenced sample consisted of glioma tissue, nonneoplastic brain tissue, or PBMCs (not recorded which). These receptors were taken from a human donor with low-grade glioma or glioblastoma, undergoing nonglioma brain surgery, or in good health (not recorded which).

Ten or more counts support this clonotype. The rearrangement uses TRBV20-1 and TRBJ2-5; possibly TRBD2 for D (5 bases). The germline V gene encodes CDR1 DFQATT and CDR2 SNEGSKA (reference sequence). V lost 2 bases, J lost 7 bases, and 11 bases lay in between. The CDR3 length is 12 residues. The CDR3 loop reads CSARLASGTQYF. CDR3 nucleotides: TGCAGTGCTAGACTAGCCTCGGGGACCCAGTACTTC.

This clonotype came up many times. The gene calls are TRBV3-1 and TRBJ2-1; D remains unclear. Trimming shortened V by 0 bases and J by 10 bases, and 7 bases separated the two germline ends. Germline lookup yields CDR1 LGHDT and CDR2 YNNKEL (reference sequence). The CDR3 length is 12 residues. The CDR3: CASSQDVGEQFF. Here the CDR3 DNA reads TGTGCCAGCAGCCAAGATGTGGGGGAGCAGTTCTTC.

This chain joins TRBV12-3 or TRBV12-4 and TRBJ2-1; TRBD2 matches 10 bases. V lost 6 bases, J lost 7 bases, and 9 bases stayed unmatched. The CDR3 is made up of 15 amino acids. The CDR3 DNA sequence: TGTGCCAGCAGCCCAAGCGGGGGGGCAGCAAATGAGCAGTTCTTC. Its protein is CASSPSGGAANEQFF.

This clonotype was counted a single time. This may stem from a read error, because a much larger clone lies one nucleotide away. The rearrangement links TRBV18 to TRBJ1-1; 8 nucleotides line up with TRBD1. Germline V gene data show CDR1 as KGHSH and CDR2 as LQKENI. CDR3 length equals 15 residues. The CDR3: CARSPQGQVGTEAFF. The CDR3 bases are TGTGCCAGGTCACCTCAGGGACAGGTGGGCACTGAAGCTTTCTTT. The variable domain in full, completed from reference TRBV18 and TRBJ1-1, reads NAGVMQNPRHLVRRRGQEARLRCSPMKGHSHVYWYRQLPEEGLKFMVYLQKENIIDESGMPKERFSAEFPKEGPSILRIQQVVRGDSAAYFCARSPQGQVGTEAFFGQGTRLTVV.

This clonotype was seen more than once but under ten times. A much larger clone is a single base away; this may be a read error. The V and J genes are TRBV6-1 and TRBJ1-1, with a tentative D call TRBD1 (6 bases). This CDR3 is built from 15 residues. The V gene's germline CDR1 is MNHNS and CDR2 SASEGT. This chain's CDR3 is CASRNPITGLPEALF. CDR3 DNA: TGTGCCAGCAGAAATCCAATAACAGGGTTACCTGAAGCTCTCTTT.

The chain has TRBV19 and TRBJ2-3; 7 bases line up with TRBD1. V shed 3 bases, J shed 5 bases, and the junction held 5 bases outside the gene matches. CDR1 is LNHDA, CDR2 SQIVND, per germline (reference sequence). This CDR3 is 14 amino acids long. CDR3 region: CASSIGQVRDTQYF. The CDR3 coding sequence is TGTGCCAGTAGTATCGGACAGGTTCGAGATACGCAGTATTTT.

Worth noting for this clonotype: Mismatch with germline at one junction end may stem from a read error. The CDR3 protein is CASSLAYLGRDTHYF. In nucleotides, the CDR3 is TGTGCCAGCAGCTTAGCTTACCTTGGGCGAGATACGCATTATTTT. This sequence joins TRBV7-6 and TRBJ2-3; no firm D call. The germline gives CDR1 SGHVS, CDR2 FNYEAQ. The CDR3 covers 15 residues.

This clonotype was recorded many times. The chain combines TRBV6-1 with TRBJ1-2; D is perhaps TRBD1 (6 bases). CDR3 length equals 15 residues. Trimming cost V 3 bases and J 0 bases, with 11 bases left between them. Germline lookup yields CDR1 MNHNS and CDR2 SASEGT. The CDR3 region is CASSDKQGANYGYTF. DNA for the CDR3: TGTGCCAGCAGTGACAAACAGGGAGCTAACTATGGCTACACCTTC.

The rearrangement links TRBV6-4 to TRBJ2-7; unclear D gene. V lost 4 bases to trimming and J lost 7 bases, with 20 bases between them. CDR1 and CDR2 (germline): MRHNA, SNTAGT. The CDR3 extends over 15 amino acids. The CDR3 loop is CASSGQVGLYNEQYF. Here the CDR3 DNA reads TGTGCCAGCAGTGGGCAGGTCGGTCTCTACAATGAGCAGTACTTC.

Comments on this clonotype: Mismatch with germline at one junction end may stem from a read error. This chain links TRBV5-6 with TRBJ1-5, with TRBD1 matching over 10 bases. Germline V gene sequence: CDR1 SGHDT, CDR2 YYEEEE. There are 17 residues in the CDR3. CDR3 amino acids: CSSSLARGTGVDQPQHF. The DNA of the CDR3 is TGTTCCAGCAGCTTGGCCAGAGGGACAGGGGTGGATCAGCCCCAGCATTTT. The full variable domain, rest sourced from reference TRBV5-6 and TRBJ1-5, is DAGVTQSPTHLIKTRGQQVTLRCSPKSGHDTVSWYQQALGQGPQFIFQYYEEEERQRGNFPDRFSGHQFPNYSSELNVNALLLGDSALYLCSSSLARGTGVDQPQHFGDGTRLSIL.

This chain connects TRBV29-1 to TRBJ1-5; D is ambiguous. The CDR3 runs to 12 residues. With 0 bases removed from V and 7 bases from J, the gap between germline ends came to 7 bases. From germline, CDR1 is SQVTM and CDR2 ANQGSEA. The CDR3 DNA reads as TGCAGCGTTGAAGATCCGGAGCAGCCCCAGCATTTT. It specifies CSVEDPEQPQHF.

Note on this clonotype: One base away lies a much larger clone, so this may be a sequencing read error. In nucleotides, the CDR3 is TGTGCCACCAGCAGAGATCTGCCGAACCAAGAGACCCAGTCCTTC. Encoded protein: CATSRDLPNQETQSF. The J gene is TRBJ2-5, the V gene TRBV15; D is uncertain. The length of the CDR3 is 15 residues. The germline V gene encodes CDR1 LNHNV and CDR2 YYDKDF (reference sequence).

Concerning this clonotype itself: One end of the junction varies from germline; a read error may be responsible. The chain has TRBV29-1 and TRBJ1-1; D call uncertain. Germline values: CDR1 SQVTM, CDR2 ANQGSEA. The CDR3 covers 13 residues. CDR3 residues: CSVSLQVNTEDFF. CDR3 sequence (DNA): TGCAGCGTTTCTCTTCAGGTTAACACTGAAGATTTCTTT.

In its sample, this clonotype was seen many times. The rearrangement uses TRBV28 and TRBJ2-5; a weak D match, TRBD1 (6 bases). The CDR3 has 15 amino acids. The V and J ends lost 7 bases and 0 bases respectively, with 15 bases between them. Germline CDR1 is MDHEN and CDR2 is SYDVKM. The CDR3 here is CASTPSGQNQETQYF. CDR3 sequence (DNA): TGTGCCAGCACCCCCTCGGGACAAAACCAAGAGACCCAGTACTTC. The full variable domain, completed using reference TRBV28 and TRBJ2-5, is DVKVTQSSRYLVKRTGEKVFLECVQDMDHENMFWYRQDPGLGLRLIYFSYDVKMKEKGDIPEGYSVSREKKERFSLILESASTNQTSMYLCASTPSGQNQETQYFGPGTRLLVL.

The J gene is TRBJ2-5, the V gene TRBV29-1; possibly TRBD2 for D (6 bases). Germline V CDR1 and CDR2: SQVTM, ANQGSEA. The V end lost 4 bases, the J end lost 7 bases, and 16 bases lay between the germline ends. The CDR3 has 13 amino acids. The CDR3 loop is CSVADGGVGTQYF. The CDR3 coding sequence is TGCAGCGTTGCTGACGGGGGAGTTGGGACCCAGTACTTC.

This clonotype occurred many times. This chain uses TRBV3-1 with TRBJ2-3; D might be TRBD1 (6 bases). The CDR3 is 14 residues long. The V gene's germline CDR1 is LGHDT and CDR2 YNNKEL (reference sequence). V was pared by 10 bases and J by 5 bases, with 19 bases between. The CDR3 sequence: CATIGAGAEDTQYF. The CDR3 DNA reads TGTGCCACCATTGGAGCAGGGGCGGAAGATACGCAGTATTTT.

This clonotype was recorded many times. This sequence joins TRBV20-1 and TRBJ2-7; TRBD1 matches 9 bases. The junction had 5 bases not matched to a gene; V was cut back by 2 bases and J by 0 bases. CDR3 length equals 15 residues. CDR1 is DFQATT and CDR2 is SNEGSKA in the germline V gene (reference sequence). The CDR3 loop is CSARNEQGASYEQYF. The CDR3 coding sequence is TGCAGTGCTAGAAACGAACAGGGGGCCTCCTACGAGCAGTACTTC.

This clonotype has a handful of counts. The gene calls are TRBV29-1 and TRBJ2-3; D tentatively reads TRBD1 or TRBD2 (5 bases each). Germline V lookup: CDR1 SQVTM, CDR2 ANQGSEA. This CDR3 comprises 13 residues. V dropped 3 bases and J dropped 3 bases, with 10 bases sitting between them. The CDR3 loop is CSVDGTGTDTQYF. The CDR3 DNA reads TGCAGCGTTGATGGGACGGGGACAGATACGCAGTATTTT.

This clonotype was observed many times. The chain employs TRBV5-6 and TRBJ2-1; D not resolved. The V end lost 0 bases, the J end lost 9 bases, and 7 bases lay between the germline ends. CDR1 is SGHDT, CDR2 YYEEEE, per germline. The CDR3 covers 12 residues. The CDR3 sequence: CASSLVVGEQFF. CDR3 in DNA: TGTGCCAGCAGCTTGGTGGTGGGTGAGCAGTTCTTC.

This clonotype was seen at least ten times. This chain uses TRBV28 with TRBJ2-3; possibly TRBD2 for D (6 bases). The germline V and J ends were trimmed by 5 bases and 7 bases, with 10 bases remaining between them. Germline CDR1 MDHEN, CDR2 SYDVKM. CDR3 length equals 12 residues. In DNA, the CDR3 is TGTGCCAGCAGTAAGGGACTTCATACGCAGTATTTT. Protein product: CASSKGLHTQYF. The variable domain in full, completed from reference TRBV28 and TRBJ2-3, reads DVKVTQSSRYLVKRTGEKVFLECVQDMDHENMFWYRQDPGLGLRLIYFSYDVKMKEKGDIPEGYSVSREKKERFSLILESASTNQTSMYLCASSKGLHTQYFGPGTRLTVL.

Worth noting for this clonotype: With a much larger clone just one base away, this may be a read error. The rearrangement joins TRBV28 to TRBJ2-1, with 9 bases aligning to TRBD2. V lost 5 bases, J lost 7 bases, and 9 bases stayed unmatched. Germline CDR1 MDHEN, CDR2 SYDVKM. This CDR3 is 15 amino acids long. Written as DNA, the CDR3 is TGTGCCAGCAGTACGCATAGCGGGGGCGGTAATGAGCAGTTCTTC. Amino acids: CASSTHSGGGNEQFF.

Remarks on this clonotype: A much larger clone lies one base from this, so it may be a read error. No conserved phenylalanine or tryptophan is present at the end of the CDR3, so a read error is the likely explanation. The chain employs TRBV20-1 and TRBJ1-5; TRBD1 aligns across 8 bases. J lost 0 bases, V lost 6 bases, and 4 bases had no gene match. The germline V gene has CDR1 DFQATT and CDR2 SNEGSKA (reference sequence). The CDR3 spans 14 residues. DNA for the CDR3: TGCAGTGCCAGGACAGGGCCTAGCAATCAGCCCCAGCATTAT. This codes for CSARTGPSNQPQHY.

The rearrangement uses TRBV3-1 and TRBJ2-1; 9 bases map to TRBD2. With 0 bases clipped from V and 6 bases from J, the junction kept 9 bases outside the gene matches. CDR3 size: 17 residues. The V gene's germline CDR1 is LGHDT and CDR2 YNNKEL (reference sequence). In nucleotides, the CDR3 is TGTGCCAGCAGCCAAGATGTAGGAGCGGGGGGCCCCAATGAGCAGTTCTTC. Translation gives CASSQDVGAGGPNEQFF.

This clonotype appeared a few times. The chain links TRBV5-1 to TRBJ2-6; D uncertain. V lost 1 base to trimming and J lost 0 bases, with 5 bases between them. The CDR3 covers 15 residues. Per the germline V gene, CDR1 is SGHRS and CDR2 is YFSETQ. The CDR3 DNA reads as TGCGCCAGCAGCTTGCGGGTCTCTGGGGCCAACGTCCTGACTTTC. Residues: CASSLRVSGANVLTF. The full variable domain, with the rest looked up from reference TRBV5-1 and TRBJ2-6, is KAGVTQTPRYLIKTRGQQVTLSCSPISGHRSVSWYQQTPGQGLQFLFEYFSETQRNKGNFPGRFSGRQFSNSRSEMNVSTLELGDSALYLCASSLRVSGANVLTFGAGSRLTVL.